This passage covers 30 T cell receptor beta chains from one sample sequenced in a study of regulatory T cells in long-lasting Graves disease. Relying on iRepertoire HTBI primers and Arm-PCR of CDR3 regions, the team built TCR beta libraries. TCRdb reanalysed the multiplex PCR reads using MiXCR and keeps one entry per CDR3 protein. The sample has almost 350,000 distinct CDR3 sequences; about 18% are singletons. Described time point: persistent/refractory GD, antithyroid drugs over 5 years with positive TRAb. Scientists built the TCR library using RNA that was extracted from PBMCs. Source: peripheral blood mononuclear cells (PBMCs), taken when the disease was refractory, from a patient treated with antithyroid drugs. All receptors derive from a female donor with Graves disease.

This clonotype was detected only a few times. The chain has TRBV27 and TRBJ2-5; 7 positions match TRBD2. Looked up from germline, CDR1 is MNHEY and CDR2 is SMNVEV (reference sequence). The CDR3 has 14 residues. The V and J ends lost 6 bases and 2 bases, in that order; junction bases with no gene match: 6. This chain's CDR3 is CASRAGRGQETQYF. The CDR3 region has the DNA TGTGCCAGCAGAGCGGGGAGGGGACAAGAGACCCAGTACTTC.

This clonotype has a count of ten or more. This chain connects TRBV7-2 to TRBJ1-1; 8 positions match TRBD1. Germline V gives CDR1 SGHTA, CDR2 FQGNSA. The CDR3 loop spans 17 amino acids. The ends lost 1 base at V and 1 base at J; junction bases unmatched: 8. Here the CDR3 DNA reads TGTGCCAGCAGCTTAGTCCGGCAGGGGGCTGCGAACACTGAAGCTTTCTTT. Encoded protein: CASSLVRQGAANTEAFF. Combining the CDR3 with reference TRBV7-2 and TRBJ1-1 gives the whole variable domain GAGVSQSPSNKVTEKGKDVELRCDPISGHTALYWYRQSLGQGLEFLIYFQGNSAPDKSGLPSDRFSAERTGGSVSTLTIQRTQQEDSAVYLCASSLVRQGAANTEAFFGQGTRLTVV.

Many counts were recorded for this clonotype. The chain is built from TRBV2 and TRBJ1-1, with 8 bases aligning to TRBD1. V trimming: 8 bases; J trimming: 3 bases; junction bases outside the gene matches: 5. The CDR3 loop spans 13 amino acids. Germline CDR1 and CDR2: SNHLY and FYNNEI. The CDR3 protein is CASCDRGYTEAFF. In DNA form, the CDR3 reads TGTGCCAGCTGCGACAGGGGATACACTGAAGCTTTCTTT.

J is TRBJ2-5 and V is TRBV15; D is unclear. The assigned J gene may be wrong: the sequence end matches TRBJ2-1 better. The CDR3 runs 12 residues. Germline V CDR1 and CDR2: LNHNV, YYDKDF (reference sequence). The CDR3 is CATSSLDGEQFF. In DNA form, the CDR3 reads TGTGCCACCAGCAGCCTGGATGGAGAGCAGTTCTTC.

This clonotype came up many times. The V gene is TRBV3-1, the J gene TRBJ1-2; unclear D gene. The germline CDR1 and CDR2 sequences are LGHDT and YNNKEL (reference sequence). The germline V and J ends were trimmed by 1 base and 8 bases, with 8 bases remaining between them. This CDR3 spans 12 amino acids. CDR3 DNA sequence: TGTGCCAGCAGCCAAGGATCAGGCGGCTACACCTTC. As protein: CASSQGSGGYTF.

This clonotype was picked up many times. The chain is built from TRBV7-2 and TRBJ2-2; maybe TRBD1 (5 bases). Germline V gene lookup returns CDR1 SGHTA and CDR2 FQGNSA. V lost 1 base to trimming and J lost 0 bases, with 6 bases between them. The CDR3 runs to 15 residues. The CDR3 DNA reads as TGTGCCAGCAGCTTAGACAGGTCGAACACCGGGGAGCTGTTTTTT. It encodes CASSLDRSNTGELFF.

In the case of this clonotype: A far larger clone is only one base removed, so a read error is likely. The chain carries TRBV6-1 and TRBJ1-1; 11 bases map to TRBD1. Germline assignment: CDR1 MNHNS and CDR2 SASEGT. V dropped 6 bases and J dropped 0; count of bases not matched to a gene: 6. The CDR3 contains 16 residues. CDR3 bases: TGTGCCAGCAGCGGAGGGACAGGGGGGTTGAACACTGAAGCTTTCTTT. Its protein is CASSGGTGGLNTEAFF.

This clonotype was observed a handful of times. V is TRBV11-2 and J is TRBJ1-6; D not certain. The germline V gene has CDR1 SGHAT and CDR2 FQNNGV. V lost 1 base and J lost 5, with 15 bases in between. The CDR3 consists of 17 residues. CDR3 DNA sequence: TGTGCCAGCAGCTTAGCGGTTTGGCGAGGGAATAATTCACCCCTCCACTTT. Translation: CASSLAVWRGNNSPLHF.

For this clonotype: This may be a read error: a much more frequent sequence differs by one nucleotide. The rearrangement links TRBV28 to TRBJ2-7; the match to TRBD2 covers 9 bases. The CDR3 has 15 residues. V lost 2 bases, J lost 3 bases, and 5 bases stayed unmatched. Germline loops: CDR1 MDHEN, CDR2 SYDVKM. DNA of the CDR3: TGTGCCAGCAGTTTAGGGGCTAGCGGGGTCTACGAGCAGTACTTC. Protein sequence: CASSLGASGVYEQYF.

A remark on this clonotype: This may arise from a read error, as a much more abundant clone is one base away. The CDR3 coding sequence is TGTGCCAGCTCACCACCGGGGAACACCGGGGAGCTGTTTTTT. Translating it yields CASSPPGNTGELFF. This chain joins TRBV18 and TRBJ2-2; D is ambiguous. Germline V gene sequence: CDR1 KGHSH, CDR2 LQKENI. Trimming took 0 bases from V and 1 from J, leaving 3 bases between them. The CDR3 runs 14 residues.

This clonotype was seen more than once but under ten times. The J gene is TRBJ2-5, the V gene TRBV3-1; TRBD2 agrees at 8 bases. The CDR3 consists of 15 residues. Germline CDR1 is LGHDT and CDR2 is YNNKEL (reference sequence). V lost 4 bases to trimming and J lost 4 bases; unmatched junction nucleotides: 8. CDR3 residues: CASSPRSGGGETQYF. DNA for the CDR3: TGTGCCAGCAGCCCGAGAAGCGGGGGAGGAGAGACCCAGTACTTC.

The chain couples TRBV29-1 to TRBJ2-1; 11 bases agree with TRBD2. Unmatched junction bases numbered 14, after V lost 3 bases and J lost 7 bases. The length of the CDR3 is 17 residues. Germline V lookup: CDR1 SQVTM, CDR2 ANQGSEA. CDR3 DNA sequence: TGCAGCGTTGAGGAGCGTCTGGGACTAGCGGAGGTAAATGAGCAGTTCTTC. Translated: CSVEERLGLAEVNEQFF.

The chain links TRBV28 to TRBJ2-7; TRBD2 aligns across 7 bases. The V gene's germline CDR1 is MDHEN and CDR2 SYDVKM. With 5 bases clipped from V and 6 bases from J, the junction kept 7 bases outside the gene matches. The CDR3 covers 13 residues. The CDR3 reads CASSPGGGVEQYF. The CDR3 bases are TGTGCCAGCAGTCCCGGGGGAGGGGTCGAGCAGTACTTC. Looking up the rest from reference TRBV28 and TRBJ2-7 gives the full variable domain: DVKVTQSSRYLVKRTGEKVFLECVQDMDHENMFWYRQDPGLGLRLIYFSYDVKMKEKGDIPEGYSVSREKKERFSLILESASTNQTSMYLCASSPGGGVEQYFGPGTRLTVT.

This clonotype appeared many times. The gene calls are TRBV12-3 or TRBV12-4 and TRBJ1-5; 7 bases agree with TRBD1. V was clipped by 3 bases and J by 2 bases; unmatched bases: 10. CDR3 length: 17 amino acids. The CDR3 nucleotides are TGTGCCAGCAGTTTGGGATCCAGGGGGGGTGGCAATCAGCCCCAGCATTTT. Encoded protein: CASSLGSRGGGNQPQHF.

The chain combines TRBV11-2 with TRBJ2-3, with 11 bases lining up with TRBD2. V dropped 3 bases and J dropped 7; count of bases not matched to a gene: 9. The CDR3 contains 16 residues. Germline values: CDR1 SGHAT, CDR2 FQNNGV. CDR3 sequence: CASSLGLAEGINTQYF. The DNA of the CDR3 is TGTGCCAGCAGCTTGGGACTAGCGGAGGGAATTAATACGCAGTATTTT.

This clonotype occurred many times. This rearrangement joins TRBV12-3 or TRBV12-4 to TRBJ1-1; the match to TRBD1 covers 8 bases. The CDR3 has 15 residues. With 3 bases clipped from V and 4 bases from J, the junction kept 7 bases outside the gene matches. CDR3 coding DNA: TGTGCCAGCAGTTTTCGAAGAACAGGGGGCACTGAAGCTTTCTTT. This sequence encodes CASSFRRTGGTEAFF.

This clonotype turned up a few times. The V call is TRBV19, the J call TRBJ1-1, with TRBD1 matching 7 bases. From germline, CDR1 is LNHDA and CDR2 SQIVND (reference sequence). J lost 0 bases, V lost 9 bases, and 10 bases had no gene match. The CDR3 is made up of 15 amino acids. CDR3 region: CASRGTVRLNTEAFF. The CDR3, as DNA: TGTGCCAGCCGCGGGACAGTACGCCTGAACACTGAAGCTTTCTTT.

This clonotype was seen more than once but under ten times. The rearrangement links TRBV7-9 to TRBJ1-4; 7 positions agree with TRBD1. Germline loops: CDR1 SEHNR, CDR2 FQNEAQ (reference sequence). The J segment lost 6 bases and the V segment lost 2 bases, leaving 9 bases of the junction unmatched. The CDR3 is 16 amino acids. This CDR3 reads CASSLLSAGGYEKLFF. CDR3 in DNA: TGTGCCAGCAGCTTACTATCGGCAGGGGGTTATGAAAAACTGTTTTTT.

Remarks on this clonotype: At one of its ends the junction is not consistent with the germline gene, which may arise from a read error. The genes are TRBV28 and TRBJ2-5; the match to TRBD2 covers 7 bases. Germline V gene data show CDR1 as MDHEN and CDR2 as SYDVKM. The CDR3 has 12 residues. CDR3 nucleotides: TGTGCCAGCAGTTTATCGGAGACCGGGAGGTTCTTC. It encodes CASSLSETGRFF.

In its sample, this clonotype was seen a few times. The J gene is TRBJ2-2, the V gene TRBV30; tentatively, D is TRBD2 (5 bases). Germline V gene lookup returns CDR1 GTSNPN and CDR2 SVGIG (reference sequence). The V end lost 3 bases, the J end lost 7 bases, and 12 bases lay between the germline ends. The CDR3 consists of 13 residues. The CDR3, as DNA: TGTGCCTGGAGGCTTAACCGGGGCGGGGAGCTGTTTTTT. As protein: CAWRLNRGGELFF.

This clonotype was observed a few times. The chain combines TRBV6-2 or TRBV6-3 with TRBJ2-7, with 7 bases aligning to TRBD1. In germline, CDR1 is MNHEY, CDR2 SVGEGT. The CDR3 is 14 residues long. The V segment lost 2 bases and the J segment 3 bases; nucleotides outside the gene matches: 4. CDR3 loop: CASSYARDSYEQYF. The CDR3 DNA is TGTGCCAGCAGTTACGCCCGGGACAGCTACGAGCAGTACTTC.

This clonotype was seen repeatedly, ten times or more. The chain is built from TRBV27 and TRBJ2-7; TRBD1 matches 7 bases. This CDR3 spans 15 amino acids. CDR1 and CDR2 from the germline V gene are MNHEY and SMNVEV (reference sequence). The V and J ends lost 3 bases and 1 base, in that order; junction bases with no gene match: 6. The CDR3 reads CASSLKGQSSYEQYF. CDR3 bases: TGTGCCAGCAGTTTGAAGGGACAGAGTTCCTACGAGCAGTACTTC.

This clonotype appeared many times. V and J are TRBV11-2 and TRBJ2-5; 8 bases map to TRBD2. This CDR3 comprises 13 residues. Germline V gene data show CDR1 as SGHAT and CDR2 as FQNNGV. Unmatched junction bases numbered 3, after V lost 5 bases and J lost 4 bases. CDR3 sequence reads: CASSRGLVETQYF. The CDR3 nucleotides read TGTGCCAGCAGCCGGGGACTAGTAGAGACCCAGTACTTC.

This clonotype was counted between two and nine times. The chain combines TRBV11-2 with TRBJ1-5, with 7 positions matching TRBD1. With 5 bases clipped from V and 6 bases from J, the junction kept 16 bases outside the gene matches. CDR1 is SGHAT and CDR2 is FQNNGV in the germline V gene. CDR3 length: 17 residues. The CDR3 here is CASSREDRDLVGQPQHF. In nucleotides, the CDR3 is TGTGCCAGCAGCCGAGAAGACAGGGACCTGGTGGGTCAGCCCCAGCATTTT.

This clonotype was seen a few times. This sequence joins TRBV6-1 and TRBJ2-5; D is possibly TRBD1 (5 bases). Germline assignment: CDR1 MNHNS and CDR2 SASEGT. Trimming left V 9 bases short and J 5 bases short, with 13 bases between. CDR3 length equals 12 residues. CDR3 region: CASRRGRETQYF. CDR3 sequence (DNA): TGTGCCAGTAGAAGGGGTCGCGAGACCCAGTACTTC.

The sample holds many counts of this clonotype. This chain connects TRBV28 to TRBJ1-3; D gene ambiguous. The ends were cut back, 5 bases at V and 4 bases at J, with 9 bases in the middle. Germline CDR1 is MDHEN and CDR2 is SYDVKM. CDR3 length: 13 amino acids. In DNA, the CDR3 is TGTGCCAGCAGTCCCCGGACGGGAAACACCATATATTTT. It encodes CASSPRTGNTIYF.

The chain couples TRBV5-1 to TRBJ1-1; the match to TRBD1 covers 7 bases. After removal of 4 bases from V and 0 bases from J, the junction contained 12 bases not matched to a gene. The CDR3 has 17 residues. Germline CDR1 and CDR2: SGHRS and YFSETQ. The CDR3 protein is CASSRSGTETMNTEAFF. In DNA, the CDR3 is TGCGCCAGCAGCCGTTCCGGGACAGAAACCATGAACACTGAAGCTTTCTTT.

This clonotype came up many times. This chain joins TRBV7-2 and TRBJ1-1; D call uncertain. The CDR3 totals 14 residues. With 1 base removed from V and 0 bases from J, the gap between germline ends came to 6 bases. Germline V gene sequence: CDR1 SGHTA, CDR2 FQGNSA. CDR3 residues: CASSLGVMNTEAFF. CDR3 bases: TGTGCCAGCAGCTTAGGTGTCATGAACACTGAAGCTTTCTTT.

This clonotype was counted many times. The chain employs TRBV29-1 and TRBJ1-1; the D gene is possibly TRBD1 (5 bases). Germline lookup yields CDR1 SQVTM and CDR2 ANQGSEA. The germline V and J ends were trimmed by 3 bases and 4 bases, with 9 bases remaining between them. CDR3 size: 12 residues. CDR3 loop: CSVEAGPTEAFF. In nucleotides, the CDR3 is TGCAGCGTTGAGGCAGGGCCCACTGAAGCTTTCTTT.

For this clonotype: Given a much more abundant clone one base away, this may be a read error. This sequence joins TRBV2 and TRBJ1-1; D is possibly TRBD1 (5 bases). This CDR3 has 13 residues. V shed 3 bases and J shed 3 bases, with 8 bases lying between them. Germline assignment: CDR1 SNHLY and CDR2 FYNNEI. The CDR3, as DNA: TGTGCCAGCAGTGATGGGGGGTACACTGAAGCTTTCTTT. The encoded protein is CASSDGGYTEAFF.